This TCR beta chain was sequenced during a study of blood T cells in healthy people across ages. Every donor contributed roughly 11 milliliters of peripheral blood by blood draw. This clonotype was observed at least ten times. The CDR3 sequence is 13 residues long. V was clipped by 1 base and J by 8 bases, with 11 bases between them. For the second PCR, which ran for about 7 to 11 cycles, a sample-barcoded 5' primer and a J-beta primer mix were used. Via MiXCR, TCRdb re-called the 5' RACE reads, giving one row per CDR3 protein. The sample lists over 950,000 distinct CDR3 sequences, 35% to 45% occurring once.

The sequenced sample was blood. This chain connects TRBV12-3 or TRBV12-4 to TRBJ1-2; D gene uncertain. This clonotype was sampled from a man aged 18 to 30 in good health. The CDR3 DNA reads as TGTGCCAGCAGTTTAGAGGGCTCTCTAGGCTACACCTTC. Its protein is CASSLEGSLGYTF.